This T cell receptor (beta chain) was profiled in a study of blood T cell repertoires in COVID-19. On the study more broadly: T cells, B-cell-depleted T cells, or PBMCs provided the cDNA or gDNA that served as material.

The CDR3 is 17 residues long. Deletions cut 3 bases from V and 3 bases from J, with 19 bases between. Germline CDR1 reads SGDLS; CDR2 reads YYNGEE. Clones were read by immunoSEQ multiplex PCR, and TCRdb kept only the in-frame ones, dropping some. The sample lists 150,000 to 200,000 clones; approximately 87% were seen once. Seattle patients were enrolled while actively infected and followed longitudinally. This clonotype originated in a woman aged 60-70 years with COVID-19, enrolled during active disease. The gene calls are TRBV9 and TRBJ2-1; D is perhaps TRBD2 (6 bases). The sequenced material came from peripheral blood. CDR3 in DNA: TGTGCCAGCAGCGCCGCGAACCCAGCGGGCGTCTACAATGAGCAGTTCTTC. Its protein is CASSAANPAGVYNEQFF. Supplemented by reference TRBV9 and TRBJ2-1, the full variable domain reads DSGVTQTPKHLITATGQRVTLRCSPRSGDLSVYWYQQSLDQGLQFLIQYYNGEERAKGNILERFSAQQFPDLHSELNLSSLELGDSALYFCASSAANPAGVYNEQFFGPGTRLTVL.